The sequence of this T cell receptor beta chain was determined in a study of tumor and adjacent non-tumor tissue in lung cancer. Study as a whole: Histology: about twelve adenocarcinoma, a couple of squamous cell carcinoma, 1 small cell lung cancer. Stage I to III disease affected ten to eleven men and 4 or 5 women aged roughly 31 to 85.

This CDR3 contains 15 residues. TCRbeta libraries were built with three rounds of nested PCR, modified from ARM-PCR. TCRdb itself ran the multiplex PCR reads through MiXCR, one entry per CDR3 protein. The sample yields around 210,000 distinct CDR3 sequences, 60% to 85% seen once. Study findings and constraints: Compared with tumor, normal lung showed significantly lower TCR diversity.

No cell sorting was done before RNA was extracted from the tissue. As for this clonotype: Its antigen is not known.

This receptor was taken from a man aged 60 to 69 with non-small cell lung cancer. Sequencing was carried out using lung tumor tissue. The V call is TRBV12-3 or TRBV12-4, the J call TRBJ2-7; maybe TRBD1 (6 bases). The tail of the sequence fits TRBJ2-1 better, so the J call may be wrong. CDR3 bases: TGTGCCAGCAGGGGAGAGACGACAGGTGGGTACGAGCAGTTCTTC. It yields the protein CASRGETTGGYEQFF.